This T cell receptor (beta chain) stems from a study of blood T cell repertoires in COVID-19. Assay used: immunoSEQ multiplex PCR; TCRdb lists only in-frame clones, some missing. Altogether over 95,000 clones are present, approximately 85% being singletons, with the ten largest covering approximately 5%. V lost 2 bases to trimming and J lost 9 bases, with 19 bases between them. The CDR3 extends over 14 amino acids. Germline V gives CDR1 GTSNPN, CDR2 SVGIG (reference sequence). The V and J genes are TRBV30 and TRBJ1-1, with D perhaps matching TRBD1 (6 bases). This TCR derives from an older woman with COVID-19, enrolled during active disease. The sequenced sample was peripheral blood. The CDR3 DNA is TGTGCCTGGAGTCTGGTCTCAGGGGAGTCGAAAGCTTTCTTT. It is translated as CAWSLVSGESKAFF.